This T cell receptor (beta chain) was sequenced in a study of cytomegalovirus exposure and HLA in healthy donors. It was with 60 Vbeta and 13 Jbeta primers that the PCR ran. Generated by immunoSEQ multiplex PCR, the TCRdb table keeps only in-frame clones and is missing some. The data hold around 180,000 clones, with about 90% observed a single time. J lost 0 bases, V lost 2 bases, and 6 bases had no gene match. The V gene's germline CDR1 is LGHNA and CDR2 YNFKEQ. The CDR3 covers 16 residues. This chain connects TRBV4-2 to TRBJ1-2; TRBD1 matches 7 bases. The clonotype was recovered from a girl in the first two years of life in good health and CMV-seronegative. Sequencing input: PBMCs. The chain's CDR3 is CASSQHGTASNYGYTF. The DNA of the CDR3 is TGTGCCAGCAGCCAACACGGGACAGCGTCTAACTATGGCTACACCTTC.